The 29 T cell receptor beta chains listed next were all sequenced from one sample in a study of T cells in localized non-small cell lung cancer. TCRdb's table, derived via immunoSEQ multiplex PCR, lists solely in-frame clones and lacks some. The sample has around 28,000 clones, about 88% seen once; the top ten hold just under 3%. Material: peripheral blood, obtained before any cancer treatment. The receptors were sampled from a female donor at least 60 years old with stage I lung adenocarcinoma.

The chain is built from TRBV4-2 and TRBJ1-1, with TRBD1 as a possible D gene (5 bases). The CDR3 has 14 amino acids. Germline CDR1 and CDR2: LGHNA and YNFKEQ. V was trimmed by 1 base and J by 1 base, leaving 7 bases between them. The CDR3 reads CASSQGDRNTEAFF. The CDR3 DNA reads TGTGCCAGCAGCCAAGGAGACAGGAACACTGAAGCTTTCTTT.

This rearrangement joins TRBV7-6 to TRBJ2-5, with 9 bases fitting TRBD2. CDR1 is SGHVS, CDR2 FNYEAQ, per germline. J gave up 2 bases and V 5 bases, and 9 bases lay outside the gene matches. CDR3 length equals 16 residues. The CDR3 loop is CASSPTGRGGQETQYF. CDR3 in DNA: TGTGCCAGCAGCCCTACTGGGCGGGGGGGTCAAGAGACCCAGTACTTC.

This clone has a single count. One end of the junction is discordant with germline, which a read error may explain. CDR3 DNA: TGTGCCAGCAGCTTCAGCCAGGGCCCCACCACCACACAGGTCTTC. Protein: CASSFSQGPTTTQVF. This sequence joins TRBV7-9 and TRBJ2-7; a possible D gene is TRBD1 (5 bases). CDR3 size: 15 residues. Germline V gene sequence: CDR1 SEHNR, CDR2 FQNEAQ (reference sequence).

CDR3 sequence reads: CASSLAGTPNEQFF. CDR3 bases: TGTGCCAGCAGCTTGGCCGGGACGCCGAATGAGCAGTTCTTC. This chain uses TRBV5-4 with TRBJ2-1; D might be TRBD1 or TRBD2, each matching 5 bases. V was shortened by 0 bases and J by 7 bases, with 11 bases between the two germline ends. The CDR3 covers 14 residues. CDR1 is SGHNT, CDR2 YYREEE, per germline (reference sequence).

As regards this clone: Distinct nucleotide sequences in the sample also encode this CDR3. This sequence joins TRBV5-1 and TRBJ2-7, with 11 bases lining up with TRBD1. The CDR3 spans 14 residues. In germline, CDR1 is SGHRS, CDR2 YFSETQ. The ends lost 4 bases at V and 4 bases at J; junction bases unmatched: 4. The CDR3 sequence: CASSPGTGGYEQYF. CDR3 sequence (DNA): TGCGCCAGCAGCCCCGGGACAGGGGGTTACGAGCAGTACTTC.

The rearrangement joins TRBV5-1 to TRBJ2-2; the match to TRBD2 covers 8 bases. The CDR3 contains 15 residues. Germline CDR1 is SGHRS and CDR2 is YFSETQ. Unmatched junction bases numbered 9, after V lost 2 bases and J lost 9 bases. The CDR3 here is CASSLSAGASRELFF. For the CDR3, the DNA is TGCGCCAGCAGCTTATCAGCGGGAGCCTCCAGGGAGCTGTTTTTT.

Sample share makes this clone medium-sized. CDR3 loop: CASSTRTGASGNTIYF. The CDR3 coding sequence is TGTGCCAGCAGTACCCGGACAGGCGCATCTGGAAACACCATATATTTT. The chain joins TRBV27 to TRBJ1-3; 7 nucleotides agree with TRBD1. With 5 bases clipped from V and 1 base from J, the junction kept 8 bases outside the gene matches. Germline V gene lookup returns CDR1 MNHEY and CDR2 SMNVEV (reference sequence). This CDR3 comprises 16 residues.

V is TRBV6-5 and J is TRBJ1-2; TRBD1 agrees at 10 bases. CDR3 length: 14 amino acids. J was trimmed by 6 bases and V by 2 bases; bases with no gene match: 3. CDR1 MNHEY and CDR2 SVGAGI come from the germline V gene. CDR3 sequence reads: CASSYSGQGDGYTF. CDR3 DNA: TGTGCCAGCAGTTACAGCGGACAGGGGGATGGCTACACCTTC.

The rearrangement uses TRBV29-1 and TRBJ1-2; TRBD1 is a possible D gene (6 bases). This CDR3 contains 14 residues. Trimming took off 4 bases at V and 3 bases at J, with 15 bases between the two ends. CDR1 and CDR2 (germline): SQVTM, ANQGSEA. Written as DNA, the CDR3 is TGCAGCGTTGTTTCCGCGGGACACCACTATGGCTACACCTTC. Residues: CSVVSAGHHYGYTF.

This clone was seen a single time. The CDR3 is CASSVARGADTGELFF. The DNA for the CDR3 is TGTGCCAGCAGCGTCGCCCGGGGGGCCGACACCGGGGAGCTGTTTTTT. The V call is TRBV5-4, the J call TRBJ2-2; TRBD2 might be the D (7 bases). Deletions cut 4 bases from V and 3 bases from J, with 16 bases between. The CDR3 covers 16 residues. Germline assignment: CDR1 SGHNT and CDR2 YYREEE (reference sequence).

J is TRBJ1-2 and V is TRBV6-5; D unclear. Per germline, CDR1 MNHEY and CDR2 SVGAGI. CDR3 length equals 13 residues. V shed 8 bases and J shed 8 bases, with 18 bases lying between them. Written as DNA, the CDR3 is TGTGCCAGCCAATTCGGACGGACTACCGGCTACACCTTC. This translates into CASQFGRTTGYTF.

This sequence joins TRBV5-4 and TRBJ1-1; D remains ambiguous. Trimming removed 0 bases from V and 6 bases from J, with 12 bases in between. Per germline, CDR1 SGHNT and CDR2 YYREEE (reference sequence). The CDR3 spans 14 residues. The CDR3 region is CASSLGNRNPEAFF. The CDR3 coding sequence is TGTGCCAGCAGCTTGGGGAACAGAAACCCTGAAGCTTTCTTT.

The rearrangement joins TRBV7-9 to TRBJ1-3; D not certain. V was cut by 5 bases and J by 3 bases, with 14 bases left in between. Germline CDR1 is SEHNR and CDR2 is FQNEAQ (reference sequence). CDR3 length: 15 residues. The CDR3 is CASSPGLAVGNTIYF. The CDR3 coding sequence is TGTGCCAGCAGCCCTGGACTTGCGGTTGGAAACACCATATATTTT. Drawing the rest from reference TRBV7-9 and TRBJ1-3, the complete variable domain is DTGVSQNPRHKITKRGQNVTFRCDPISEHNRLYWYRQTLGQGPEFLTYFQNEAQLEKSRLLSDRFSAERPKGSFSTLEIQRTEQGDSAMYLCASSPGLAVGNTIYFGEGSWLTVV.

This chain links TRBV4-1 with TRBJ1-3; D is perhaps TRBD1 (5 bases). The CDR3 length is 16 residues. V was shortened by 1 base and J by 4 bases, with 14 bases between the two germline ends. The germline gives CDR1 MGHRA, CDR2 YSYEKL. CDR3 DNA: TGCGCCAGCAGCCAAGTCGGGGCTTATTTCGGAAACACCATATATTTT. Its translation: CASSQVGAYFGNTIYF.

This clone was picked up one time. CDR3 amino acids: CASSSGGAKAFF. CDR3 sequence (DNA): TGTGCCAGCAGCTCGGGTGGGGCGAAAGCTTTCTTT. This rearrangement joins TRBV5-6 to TRBJ1-1; TRBD1 might be the D (5 bases). The CDR3 is 12 amino acids. Germline assignment: CDR1 SGHDT and CDR2 YYEEEE. Trimming removed 3 bases from V and 9 bases from J, with 12 bases in between.

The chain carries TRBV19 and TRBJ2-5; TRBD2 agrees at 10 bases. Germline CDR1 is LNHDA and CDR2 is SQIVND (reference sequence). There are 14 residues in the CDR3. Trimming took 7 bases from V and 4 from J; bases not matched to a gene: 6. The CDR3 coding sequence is TGTGCCAGTAACCCAGCGGGAGGGCCAGAGACCCAGTACTTC. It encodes CASNPAGGPETQYF.

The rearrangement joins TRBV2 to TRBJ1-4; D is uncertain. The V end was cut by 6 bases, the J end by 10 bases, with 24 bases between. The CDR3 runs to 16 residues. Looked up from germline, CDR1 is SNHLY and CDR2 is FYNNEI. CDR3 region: CASRARIGLRVGKLFF. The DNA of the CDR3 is TGTGCCAGCAGGGCGAGGATCGGACTCCGGGTGGGAAAACTGTTTTTT.

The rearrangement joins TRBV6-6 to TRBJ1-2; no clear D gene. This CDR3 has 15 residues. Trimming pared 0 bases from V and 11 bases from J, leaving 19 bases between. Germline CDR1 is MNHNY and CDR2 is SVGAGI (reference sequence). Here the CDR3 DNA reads TGTGCCAGCAGTTACTCAGGATCGGGAGCGTTGCGATACACCTTC. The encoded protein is CASSYSGSGALRYTF.

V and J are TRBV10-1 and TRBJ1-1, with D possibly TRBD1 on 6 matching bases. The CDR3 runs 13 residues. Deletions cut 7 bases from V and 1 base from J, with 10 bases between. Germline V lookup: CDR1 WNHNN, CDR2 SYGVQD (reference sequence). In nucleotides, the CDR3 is TGCGCCAGCATGAAGACAGGGAACACTGAAGCTTTCTTT. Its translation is CASMKTGNTEAFF.

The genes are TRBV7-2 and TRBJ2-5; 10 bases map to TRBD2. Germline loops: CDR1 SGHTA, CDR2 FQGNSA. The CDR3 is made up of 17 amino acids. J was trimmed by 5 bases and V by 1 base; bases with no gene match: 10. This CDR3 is CASSLVGGGAGGETQYF. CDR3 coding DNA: TGTGCCAGCAGCTTAGTGGGTGGCGGAGCGGGAGGGGAGACCCAGTACTTC.

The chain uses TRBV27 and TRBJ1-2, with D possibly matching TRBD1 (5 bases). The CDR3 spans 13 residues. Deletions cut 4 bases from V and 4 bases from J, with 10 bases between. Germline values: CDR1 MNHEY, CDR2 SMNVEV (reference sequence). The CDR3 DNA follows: TGTGCCAGCAGTTCAGGACATTCCTATGGCTACACCTTC. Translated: CASSSGHSYGYTF.

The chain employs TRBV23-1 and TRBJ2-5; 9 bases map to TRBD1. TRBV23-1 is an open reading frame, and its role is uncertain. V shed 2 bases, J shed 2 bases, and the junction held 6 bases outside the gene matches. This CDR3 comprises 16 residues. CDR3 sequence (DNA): TGCGCCAGCAGTCAACCGGGGACAGGGATGCAAGAGACCCAGTACTTC. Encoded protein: CASSQPGTGMQETQYF.

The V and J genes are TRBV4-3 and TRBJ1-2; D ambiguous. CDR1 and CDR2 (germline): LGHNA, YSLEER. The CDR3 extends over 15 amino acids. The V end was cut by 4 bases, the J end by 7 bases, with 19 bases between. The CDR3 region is CASSPQIGRESGYTF. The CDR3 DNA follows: TGCGCCAGCAGCCCCCAGATAGGGAGGGAGTCTGGCTACACCTTC.

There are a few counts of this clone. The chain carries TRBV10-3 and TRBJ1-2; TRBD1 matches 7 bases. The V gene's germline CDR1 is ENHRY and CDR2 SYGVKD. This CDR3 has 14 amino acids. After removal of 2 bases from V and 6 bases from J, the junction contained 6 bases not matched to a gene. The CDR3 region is CAISEANRGNGYTF. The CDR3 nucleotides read TGTGCCATCAGTGAGGCGAACAGGGGAAATGGCTACACCTTC.

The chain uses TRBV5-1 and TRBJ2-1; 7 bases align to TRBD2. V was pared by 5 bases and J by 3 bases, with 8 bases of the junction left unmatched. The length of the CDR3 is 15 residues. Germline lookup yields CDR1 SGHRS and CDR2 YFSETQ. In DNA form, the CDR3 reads TGCGCCAGCAGGGTGGGAGGGCCCGTCTACAATGAGCAGTTCTTC. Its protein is CASRVGGPVYNEQFF.

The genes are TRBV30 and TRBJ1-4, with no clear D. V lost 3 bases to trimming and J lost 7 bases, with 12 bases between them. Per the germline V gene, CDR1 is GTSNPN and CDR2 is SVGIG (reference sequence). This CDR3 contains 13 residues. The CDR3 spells CAWRRPWIEKLFF. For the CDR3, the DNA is TGTGCCTGGAGGCGCCCTTGGATTGAAAAACTGTTTTTT.

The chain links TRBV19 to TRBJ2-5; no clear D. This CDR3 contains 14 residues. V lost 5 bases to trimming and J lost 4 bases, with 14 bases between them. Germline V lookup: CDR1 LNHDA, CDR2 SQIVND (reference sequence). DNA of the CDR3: TGTGCCAGTAGTGCCGCCCCCACGGCAGAGACCCAGTACTTC. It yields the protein CASSAAPTAETQYF.

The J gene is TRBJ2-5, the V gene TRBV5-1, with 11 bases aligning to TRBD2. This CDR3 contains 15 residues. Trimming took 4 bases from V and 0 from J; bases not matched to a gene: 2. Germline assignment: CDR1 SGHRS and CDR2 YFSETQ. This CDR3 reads CASSQLAGDQETQYF. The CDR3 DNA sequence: TGCGCCAGCAGCCAACTAGCGGGAGACCAAGAGACCCAGTACTTC.

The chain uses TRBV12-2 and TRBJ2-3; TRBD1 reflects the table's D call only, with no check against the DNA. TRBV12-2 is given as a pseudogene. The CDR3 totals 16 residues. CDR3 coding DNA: TGTGCAAGTCGCTCGTGTCACAGGGGACCCACAGATACGCAGTATTTT. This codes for CASRSCHRGPTDTQYF.